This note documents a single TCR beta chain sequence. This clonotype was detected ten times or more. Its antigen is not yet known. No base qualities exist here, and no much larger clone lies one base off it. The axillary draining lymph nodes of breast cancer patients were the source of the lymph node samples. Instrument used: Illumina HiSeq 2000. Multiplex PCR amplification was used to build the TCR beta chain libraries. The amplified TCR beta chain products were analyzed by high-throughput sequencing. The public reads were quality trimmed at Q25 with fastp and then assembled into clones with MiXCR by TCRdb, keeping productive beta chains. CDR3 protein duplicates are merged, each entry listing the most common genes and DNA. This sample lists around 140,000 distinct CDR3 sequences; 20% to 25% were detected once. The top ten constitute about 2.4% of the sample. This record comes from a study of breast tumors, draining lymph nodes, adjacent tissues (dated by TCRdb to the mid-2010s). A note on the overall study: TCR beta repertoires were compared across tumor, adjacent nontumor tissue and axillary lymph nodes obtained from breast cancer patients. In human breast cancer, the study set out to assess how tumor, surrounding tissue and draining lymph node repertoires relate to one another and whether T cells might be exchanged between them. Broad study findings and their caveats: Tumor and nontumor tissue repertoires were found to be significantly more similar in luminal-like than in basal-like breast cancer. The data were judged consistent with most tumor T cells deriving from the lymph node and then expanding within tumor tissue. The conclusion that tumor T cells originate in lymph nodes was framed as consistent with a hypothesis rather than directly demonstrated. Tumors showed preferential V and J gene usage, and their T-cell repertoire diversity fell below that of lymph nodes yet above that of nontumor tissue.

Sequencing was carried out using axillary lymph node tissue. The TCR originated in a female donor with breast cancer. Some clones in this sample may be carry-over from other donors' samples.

The bases are TGTGCCAGCAGCTTAGAAGGCGGAAGCTCCTACGAGCAGTACTTC. The encoded protein is CASSLEGGSSYEQYF. This sequence uses TRBV7-9 and TRBJ2-7; the D gene cannot be named for sure. The germline V gene (reference sequence) specifies SEHNR as CDR1 and FQNEAQ as CDR2. V drops 1 base and J drops 0 bases, leaving 10 bases in between. The CDR3 spans 15 residues, from the cysteine through the phenylalanine. Only CDR3 DNA remains: 45 bases, in frame from the first base.